One and the same sample provided the 30 T cell receptor beta chains below, sequenced in a study of T cells in localized non-small cell lung cancer. Measured with immunoSEQ multiplex PCR; TCRdb has only the in-frame clones, and not every one. The table lists about 6,000 clones, 28% of them singletons. Sequenced material: lung tumor tissue, taken before any cancer treatment. Every receptor here comes from a female donor older than 55 with stage I lung adenocarcinoma.

This chain connects TRBV29-1 to TRBJ2-1; D ambiguous. Deletions cut 8 bases from V and 4 bases from J, with 15 bases between. The germline gives CDR1 SQVTM, CDR2 ANQGSEA. CDR3 length: 13 amino acids. The CDR3 coding sequence is TGCAGCTACTACAAAGACTCTTACAATGAGCAGTTCTTC. It is translated as CSYYKDSYNEQFF.

The chain joins TRBV7-7 to TRBJ1-2; D is uncertain. Between the trimmed V and J ends, which lost 5 bases and 5 bases, there was a span of 15 bases. Germline V CDR1 and CDR2: SSHAT, FNYEAQ (reference sequence). CDR3 size: 14 residues. The CDR3 protein is CASSQSGDSYGYTF. The CDR3 coding sequence is TGTGCCAGCAGCCAAAGTGGAGATTCTTATGGCTACACCTTC.

V usage is TRBV30 and J usage is TRBJ1-3; weak D call: TRBD1 (6 bases). CDR1 is GTSNPN, CDR2 SVGIG, per germline (reference sequence). V lost 2 bases and J lost 4, with 12 bases in between. The CDR3 is made up of 14 amino acids. CDR3 coding DNA: TGTGCCTGGAGTAGGGGGGGCACAGGAAACACCATATATTTT. Encoded protein: CAWSRGGTGNTIYF.

The table lists this clone with a few counts. The CDR3 DNA reads TGCAGCGTTGAAGGGTCAGGCAATGATGAAAAACTGTTTTTT. Translated: CSVEGSGNDEKLFF. The V and J genes are TRBV29-1 and TRBJ1-4, with D hard to call. Germline values: CDR1 SQVTM, CDR2 ANQGSEA. V gave up 1 base and J gave up 6 bases, with 12 bases separating them. The CDR3 consists of 14 residues.

This clone counts as medium-sized. The chain combines TRBV11-3 with TRBJ2-5; D is possibly TRBD1 or TRBD2 (6 bases each). Deletions cut 1 base from V and 7 bases from J, with 16 bases between. The CDR3 is 15 amino acids. The germline V gene encodes CDR1 SGHNT and CDR2 YENEEA. The CDR3 is CASSLGGGGSGTQYF. Written as DNA, the CDR3 is TGTGCCAGCAGCTTAGGAGGAGGGGGTAGTGGGACCCAGTACTTC.

This clone has only a few counts. The chain links TRBV19 to TRBJ1-1, with D uncertain. The length of the CDR3 is 14 residues. V shed 5 bases and J shed 0 bases, with 10 bases lying between them. Germline assignment: CDR1 LNHDA and CDR2 SQIVND (reference sequence). The CDR3 region is CASSLSDMNTEAFF. The DNA for the CDR3 is TGTGCCAGTAGTCTCTCAGATATGAACACTGAAGCTTTCTTT.

This clone was observed a few times. The chain has TRBV6-4 and TRBJ2-1; D is possibly TRBD1 or TRBD2 (6 bases each). V was shortened by 5 bases and J by 10 bases, with 21 bases between the two germline ends. The CDR3 length is 15 residues. Germline V gives CDR1 MRHNA, CDR2 SNTAGT. This CDR3 is CASSYREGGLGEQFF. The CDR3 DNA follows: TGTGCCAGCAGTTACAGGGAAGGGGGGCTGGGAGAGCAGTTCTTC.

V is TRBV29-1 and J is TRBJ2-3; 10 bases map to TRBD1. Germline CDR1 is SQVTM and CDR2 is ANQGSEA. This CDR3 has 12 amino acids. V gave up 5 bases and J gave up 5 bases; unmatched junction bases: 1. In nucleotides, the CDR3 is TGCAGCGTTCGGACAGGGGGAGATACGCAGTATTTT. It translates to CSVRTGGDTQYF.

This chain joins TRBV11-3 and TRBJ2-7; 11 positions agree with TRBD1. V lost 5 bases to trimming and J lost 5 bases; unmatched junction nucleotides: 8. CDR1 and CDR2 from the germline V gene are SGHNT and YENEEA. The CDR3 runs 15 residues. CDR3 bases: TGTGCCAGCAGCCCTGGGTCGGGACAGGGGGACGAGCAGTACTTC. Its translation is CASSPGSGQGDEQYF.

The V and J genes are TRBV25-1 and TRBJ2-3; D is undetermined. The CDR3 loop spans 15 amino acids. The germline V gene encodes CDR1 MGHDK and CDR2 SYGVNS. The germline V and J ends were trimmed by 7 bases and 3 bases, with 17 bases remaining between them. CDR3 nucleotide sequence: TGTGCCAGCACCGACCGGGTTTTCGGGACAGATACGCAGTATTTT. Protein: CASTDRVFGTDTQYF.

The chain links TRBV6-8 to TRBJ1-5, with a possible D match to TRBD1 (6 bases). The germline gives CDR1 MNHGY, CDR2 SAAAGT. The CDR3 loop spans 14 amino acids. Trimming shortened V by 2 bases and J by 4 bases, and 9 bases separated the two germline ends. The DNA for the CDR3 is TGTGCCAGCAGTTACACAGGGATAAATCAGCCCCAGCATTTT. Residues: CASSYTGINQPQHF.

This chain joins TRBV5-1 and TRBJ2-3; D not certain. CDR1 is SGHRS and CDR2 is YFSETQ in the germline V gene. V gave up 7 bases and J gave up 1 base, with 13 bases separating them. This CDR3 region has 14 residues. The CDR3 nucleotides read TGCGCCAGCGCCGCTCAGATGGGCACAGATACGCAGTATTTT. It codes for CASAAQMGTDTQYF.

This clone occurred a few times. The chain recombines TRBV7-5 with TRBJ2-1; TRBD2 is taken as the D call from the table, unchecked against the DNA. TRBV7-5 is labeled a pseudogene. The CDR3 is made up of 14 amino acids. CDR3 sequence: CASSSPGRRNEQFF. Here the CDR3 DNA reads TGTGCCAGCAGCTCCCCGGGGAGGCGTAATGAGCAGTTCTTC.

The V gene is TRBV6-8, the J gene TRBJ1-2; 7 bases are a match to TRBD1. Germline assignment: CDR1 MNHGY and CDR2 SAAAGT. Trimming removed 5 bases from V and 2 bases from J; junction bases left unmatched: 5. There are 14 residues in the CDR3. The CDR3: CASSRQQGNYGYTF. The CDR3 region has the DNA TGTGCCAGCAGTCGACAACAGGGGAACTATGGCTACACCTTC.

DNA of the CDR3: TGTGCCAGTAGTCTCCGGACTAGCGGTAACCCCTACGAGCAGTACTTC. Its protein is CASSLRTSGNPYEQYF. This rearrangement joins TRBV19 to TRBJ2-7; the match to TRBD2 covers 10 bases. The V gene's germline CDR1 is LNHDA and CDR2 SQIVND (reference sequence). The CDR3 is 16 amino acids. V was clipped by 5 bases and J by 2 bases; unmatched bases: 9.

This clone was seen only a few times. This chain joins TRBV6-4 and TRBJ2-7; no reliable D call. The CDR3 is made up of 11 amino acids. Germline V gene sequence: CDR1 MRHNA, CDR2 SNTAGT. Trimming removed 4 bases from V and 3 bases from J, with 4 bases in between. This CDR3 is CASSGGYEQYF. CDR3 DNA sequence: TGTGCCAGCAGTGGGGGCTACGAGCAGTACTTC.

This clone was counted a few times. This chain joins TRBV9 and TRBJ2-1; a possible D gene is TRBD2 (6 bases). CDR1 is SGDLS and CDR2 is YYNGEE in the germline V gene. CDR3 length: 14 amino acids. V was pared by 3 bases and J by 4 bases, with 11 bases between. The CDR3 sequence is CASSAGTGYNEQFF. Written as DNA, the CDR3 is TGTGCCAGCAGCGCTGGGACTGGGTACAATGAGCAGTTCTTC.

This rearrangement joins TRBV10-3 to TRBJ2-3, with D uncertain. Germline CDR1 is ENHRY and CDR2 is SYGVKD. This CDR3 region has 16 residues. V lost 0 bases, J lost 8 bases, and 18 bases lay in between. CDR3 in DNA: TGTGCCATCAGTGAGTCTCGTAGAGGTAGCCCTGGTACGCAGTATTTT. Protein sequence: CAISESRRGSPGTQYF.

CDR3 nucleotide sequence: TGTGCCAGCAGGGACCTCGGGGTAGCGGGAGCAGATACGCAGTATTTT. Translating it yields CASRDLGVAGADTQYF. V is TRBV6-8 and J is TRBJ2-3, with 9 positions matching TRBD2. The CDR3 has 16 amino acids. Looked up from germline, CDR1 is MNHGY and CDR2 is SAAAGT. The V and J ends lost 6 bases and 4 bases, in that order; junction bases with no gene match: 11.

The rearrangement joins TRBV15 to TRBJ2-2; the match to TRBD1 covers 7 bases. V was clipped by 5 bases and J by 9 bases; unmatched bases: 9. There are 14 residues in the CDR3. CDR1 LNHNV and CDR2 YYDKDF come from the germline V gene (reference sequence). CDR3: CATSPRDSRRELFF. The CDR3 coding sequence is TGTGCCACCAGCCCGAGGGACAGTCGGAGGGAGCTGTTTTTT.

J is TRBJ1-2 and V is TRBV19; 9 bases agree with TRBD1. CDR1 is LNHDA and CDR2 is SQIVND in the germline V gene (reference sequence). This CDR3 contains 12 residues. The V gene end was trimmed by 11 bases and the J gene end by 8 bases; junction bases not matched to a gene: 9. The CDR3 here is CAVAGTGHGYTF. Here the CDR3 DNA reads TGTGCCGTCGCAGGGACAGGGCACGGCTACACCTTC. Combining the CDR3 with reference TRBV19 and TRBJ1-2 gives the whole variable domain DGGITQSPKYLFRKEGQNVTLSCEQNLNHDAMYWYRQDPGQGLRLIYYSQIVNDFQKGDIAEGYSVSREKKESFPLTVTSAQKNPTAFYLCAVAGTGHGYTFGSGTRLTVV.

V is TRBV11-3 and J is TRBJ1-5, with a tentative D call TRBD1 (5 bases). The CDR3 is 15 amino acids. In germline, CDR1 is SGHNT, CDR2 YENEEA. Trimming left V 3 bases short and J 1 base short, with 10 bases between. CDR3 in amino acids: CASSLARVSNQPQHF. The CDR3, as DNA: TGTGCCAGCAGCTTGGCCAGGGTAAGCAATCAGCCCCAGCATTTT.

In its sample, this clone was seen a few times. This chain links TRBV18 with TRBJ2-1; no firm D call. The CDR3 consists of 13 residues. From germline, CDR1 is KGHSH and CDR2 LQKENI. Between the trimmed V and J ends, which lost 6 bases and 4 bases, there was a span of 10 bases. CDR3: CASSLSSYNEQFF. As DNA, the CDR3 is TGTGCCAGCTCCCTCTCTTCTTACAATGAGCAGTTCTTC.

The chain employs TRBV11-3 and TRBJ2-3; D possibly matches TRBD1 or TRBD2 (5 bases each). Trimming removed 5 bases at V and 11 bases at J, with 20 bases between. Germline-derived CDR1 and CDR2 are SGHNT and YENEEA. The CDR3 has 14 amino acids. The CDR3 DNA reads as TGTGCCAGCAGCCGATCTGACTGGGACGGACGGCAGTATTTT. Amino acid sequence: CASSRSDWDGRQYF.

V usage is TRBV6-8 and J usage is TRBJ2-7, with D possibly matching TRBD1 (7 bases). The germline V gene has CDR1 MNHGY and CDR2 SAAAGT. The V end was cut by 6 bases, the J end by 1 base, with 13 bases between. This CDR3 region has 14 residues. CDR3: CASRYQGGSYEQYF. CDR3 sequence (DNA): TGTGCCAGCAGGTATCAGGGGGGATCCTACGAGCAGTACTTC.

This clone rates as medium-sized (0.01 to 0.1%). The chain couples TRBV9 to TRBJ1-1, with no clear D. Germline V gene lookup returns CDR1 SGDLS and CDR2 YYNGEE. The CDR3 is 13 amino acids. Between the trimmed V and J ends, which lost 4 bases and 1 base, there was a span of 8 bases. CDR3 region: CASSSTANTEAFF. The CDR3 nucleotides are TGTGCCAGCAGCTCCACAGCGAACACTGAAGCTTTCTTT.

This chain links TRBV30 with TRBJ2-7; D may be TRBD1 or TRBD2 (5 bases each). Germline CDR1 reads GTSNPN; CDR2 reads SVGIG (reference sequence). The CDR3 is 13 amino acids. Trimming cost V 4 bases and J 0 bases, with 10 bases left between them. For the CDR3, the DNA is TGTGCCTGGAAGGGACGTAACTCCTACGAGCAGTACTTC. Protein: CAWKGRNSYEQYF.

This clone was seen more than once but under ten times. The CDR3, as DNA: TGTGCCAGCAGTATGGACAGGGCAGTCGGGCTCAATAATTCACCCCTCCACTTT. Translation: CASSMDRAVGLNNSPLHF. V usage is TRBV6-8 and J usage is TRBJ1-6, with 8 bases lining up with TRBD1. The germline V gene has CDR1 MNHGY and CDR2 SAAAGT. V shed 5 bases, J shed 5 bases, and the junction held 14 bases outside the gene matches. The CDR3 is made up of 18 amino acids.

This chain connects TRBV11-3 to TRBJ2-7; TRBD1 matches at 8 bases. Trimming took 5 bases from V and 3 from J; bases not matched to a gene: 6. CDR3 length: 14 amino acids. Germline V gene sequence: CDR1 SGHNT, CDR2 YENEEA. The CDR3 here is CASSTRTGNYEQYF. DNA of the CDR3: TGTGCCAGCAGCACTCGGACAGGGAACTACGAGCAGTACTTC. Using reference TRBV11-3 and TRBJ2-7 for the parts outside the CDR3, the full variable domain is EAGVVQSPRYKIIEKKQPVAFWCNPISGHNTLYWYLQNLGQGPELLIRYENEEAVDDSQLPKDRFSAERLKGVDSTLKIQPAELGDSAVYLCASSTRTGNYEQYFGPGTRLTVT.

The rearrangement uses TRBV2 and TRBJ2-7, with 7 bases aligning to TRBD1. In germline, CDR1 is SNHLY, CDR2 FYNNEI. CDR3 length equals 15 residues. J lost 4 bases, V lost 1 base, and 7 bases had no gene match. This chain's CDR3 is CASSEGRGGGYEQYF. The CDR3 nucleotides are TGTGCCAGCAGTGAAGGGCGAGGGGGCGGGTACGAGCAGTACTTC.